Included here is one TCR beta chain sequence, with context. Its matching antigen is unknown. The V gene lost 7 bases and the J gene lost 0 bases, with 16 bases spanning the gap. This CDR3 is built from 15 residues. CDR1 is SGHRS and CDR2 is YFSETQ in the germline V gene. The data originate from a study of vaccination and CD4 T cells after COVID-19. Study as a whole: Convalescent cases consisted of six males and four females, of whom two were Hispanic. Points from the study as a whole: Early timepoints after natural infection were not analyzed in these convalescent patients.

TCRdb processed the PCR reads anew with MiXCR; each CDR3 protein has one entry. The sample carries about 15,000 distinct CDR3 sequences, 69% recorded once. The rearrangement joins TRBV5-1 to TRBJ2-5; possibly TRBD2 for D (6 bases). The sequence was obtained from a human donor who had recovered from COVID-19. The starting material was CD4+ T cells from blood, obtained after SARS-CoV-2 vaccination. The CDR3 coding sequence is TGCGCCAGCCTCCCTGGGGGGATGTACCAAGAGACCCAGTACTTC. Its translation: CASLPGGMYQETQYF. Full variable domain (missing parts from reference TRBV5-1 and TRBJ2-5): KAGVTQTPRYLIKTRGQQVTLSCSPISGHRSVSWYQQTPGQGLQFLFEYFSETQRNKGNFPGRFSGRQFSNSRSEMNVSTLELGDSALYLCASLPGGMYQETQYFGPGTRLLVL.